This is a list of T cell receptor beta chains from one sample in a study of blood T cell repertoires in COVID-19. TCRdb's table, derived via immunoSEQ multiplex PCR, lists solely in-frame clones and lacks some. Of 9,500 to 11,000 clones listed, over 80% were seen once; the top ten hold 3.5% to 6%. Sequencing was done on a sample of peripheral blood. These receptors were collected from a human donor in a cohort sampled during active COVID-19. CDR3s include the opening cysteine and the closing phenylalanine or tryptophan. Fields, in order: V gene, J gene, CDR3 protein.

>TRBV5-6|TRBJ2-4
CASNPRTLVAKNIQYF
>TRBV7-2|TRBJ2-7
CASSWTGEGVGEQYF
>TRBV5-1|TRBJ2-7
CASSFDTFYEQYF
>TRBV19|TRBJ1-4
CASSRSQGEKLFF
>TRBV18|TRBJ2-1
CASSPGGRGTENEQFF
>TRBV2|TRBJ2-7
CASKPGASTMKQYF
>TRBV19|TRBJ2-7
CAPRGVAGDPKPYEQYF
>TRBV3-1/TRBV3-2|TRBJ2-1
CASSRGFEQFF
>TRBV28|TRBJ2-1
CASSLWTLGAGLPTSSYNEQFF
>TRBV27|TRBJ2-5
CASSLFSLAGRETQYF
>TRBV5-4|TRBJ2-3
CASSSNRGRDTQYF
>TRBV6-5|TRBJ1-1
CASSSSPPGYTEAFF
>TRBV24-1|TRBJ2-3
CATSPGAAADTQYF
>TRBV29-1|TRBJ2-7
CSVGGLAGGYEQYF
>TRBV6-5|TRBJ2-7
CASMSSGRVTYEQYF
>TRBV5-4|TRBJ1-5
CASSSPGQPQHF
>TRBV7-9|TRBJ1-5
CASSSWQGTGNQPQHF